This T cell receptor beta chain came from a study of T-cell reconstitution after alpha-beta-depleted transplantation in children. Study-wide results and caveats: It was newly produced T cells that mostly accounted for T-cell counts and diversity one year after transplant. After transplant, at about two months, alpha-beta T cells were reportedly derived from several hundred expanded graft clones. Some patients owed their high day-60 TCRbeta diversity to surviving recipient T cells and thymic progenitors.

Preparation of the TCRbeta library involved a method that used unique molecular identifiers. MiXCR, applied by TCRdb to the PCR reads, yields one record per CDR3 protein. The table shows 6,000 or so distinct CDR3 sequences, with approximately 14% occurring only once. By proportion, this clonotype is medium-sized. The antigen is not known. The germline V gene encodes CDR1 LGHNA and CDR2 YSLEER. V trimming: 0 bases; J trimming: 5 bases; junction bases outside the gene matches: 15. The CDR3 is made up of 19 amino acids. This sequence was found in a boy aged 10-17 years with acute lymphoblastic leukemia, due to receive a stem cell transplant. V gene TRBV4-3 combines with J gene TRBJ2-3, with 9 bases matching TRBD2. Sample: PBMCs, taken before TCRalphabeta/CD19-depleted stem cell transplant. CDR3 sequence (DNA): TGCGCCAGCAGCCAAGAAAGGGTGTTAGGGACTAGCTCCGTAGATACGCAGTATTTT. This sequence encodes CASSQERVLGTSSVDTQYF.